Shown below are 14 T cell receptor beta chains from a single sample sequenced in a study of post-analysis software for immune sequencing data. These receptors have no known antigen. Incorporated into the TCR beta cDNA libraries were unique molecular identifiers, which served to reduce PCR and sequencing biases. TCRdb reanalysed the PCR reads using MiXCR and keeps one entry per CDR3 protein. The sample lists some 690,000 distinct CDR3 sequences; 25% to 30% were seen once. Points from the study as a whole: Comparison of patients with controls showed roughly five TRBV segments more frequent in patients, TRBV5-6, TRBV5-1 and TRBV20-1 among them.

Sequenced input: blood. These receptors were obtained from a girl between 5 and 17 years old with multiple sclerosis.

In this sample, this clonotype turned up a few times. The chain recombines TRBV20-1 with TRBJ2-1; TRBD1 matches at 8 bases. Trimming took 2 bases from V and 12 from J; bases not matched to a gene: 12. The CDR3 runs to 14 residues. Germline V gene data show CDR1 as DFQATT and CDR2 as SNEGSKA (reference sequence). CDR3 nucleotide sequence: TGCAGTGCTAGACAGGGCGTGGACAGGGAAGTGCAGTTCTTC. Its protein is CSARQGVDREVQFF.

This clonotype was found a few times. The chain carries TRBV4-2 and TRBJ2-3, with TRBD2 matching 13 bases. Germline assignment: CDR1 LGHNA and CDR2 YNFKEQ. The CDR3 has 20 amino acids. The junction had 10 bases not matched to a gene; V was cut back by 0 bases and J by 1 base. CDR3 sequence: CASSQEGTSGGEFRTDTQYF. The CDR3 nucleotides are TGTGCCAGCAGCCAAGAAGGAACTAGCGGGGGGGAATTCCGCACAGATACGCAGTATTTT.

This clonotype has just a few counts. The rearrangement uses TRBV6-5 and TRBJ1-1; TRBD1 aligns across 7 bases. V lost 8 bases, J lost 4 bases, and 10 bases stayed unmatched. Germline V CDR1 and CDR2: MNHEY, SVGAGI. This CDR3 region has 14 residues. DNA of the CDR3: TGTGCCAGCCACAGGGGAGGGGCTCGCACTGAAGCTTTCTTT. It encodes CASHRGGARTEAFF.

The rearrangement links TRBV5-5 to TRBJ2-1; 10 bases agree with TRBD2. Trimming took 2 bases from V and 8 from J; bases not matched to a gene: 10. CDR3 size: 16 residues. Germline loops: CDR1 SGHKS, CDR2 YYEKEE (reference sequence). CDR3 in DNA: TGTGCCAGCAGCTTAGGACTAGCGGCCAATGACCATGAGCAGTTCTTC. Its translation: CASSLGLAANDHEQFF.

V is TRBV7-2 and J is TRBJ1-6; D is unclear. This CDR3 spans 12 amino acids. The germline gives CDR1 SGHTA, CDR2 FQGNSA. V lost 4 bases and J lost 10, with 8 bases in between. Written as DNA, the CDR3 is TGTGCCAGCAGCTCCGACATATCACCCCTCCACTTT. Its protein product is CASSSDISPLHF.

Points on this clonotype: At one boundary the junction diverges from the germline segment, which might be a read error. The CDR3, as DNA: TGTGCCGGCAGTAGGTACAATGAGCAGTTCTTC. Its protein product is CAGSRYNEQFF. This chain joins TRBV2 and TRBJ2-1, with D uncertain. Germline assignment: CDR1 SNHLY and CDR2 FYNNEI. The CDR3 totals 11 residues.

This clonotype has a handful of counts. The chain links TRBV20-1 to TRBJ2-7; D ambiguous. V dropped 0 bases and J dropped 0 bases, with 15 bases sitting between them. The length of the CDR3 is 16 residues. Germline V gene lookup returns CDR1 DFQATT and CDR2 SNEGSKA (reference sequence). The CDR3 nucleotides read TGCAGTGCTAGAGATCCCCAGGCTAGGTCCTCCTACGAGCAGTACTTC. As protein: CSARDPQARSSYEQYF.

This chain joins TRBV7-2 and TRBJ2-1; TRBD1 or TRBD2 may be the D gene (6 bases each). The germline V and J ends were trimmed by 1 base and 7 bases, with 8 bases remaining between them. Germline V gene data show CDR1 as SGHTA and CDR2 as FQGNSA. The CDR3 is 13 amino acids. CDR3: CASSLEGGNEQFF. CDR3 coding DNA: TGTGCCAGCAGCTTAGAAGGGGGGAATGAGCAGTTCTTC.

This clonotype has a count of ten or more. The V and J genes are TRBV20-1 and TRBJ2-5; 12 nucleotides agree with TRBD2. CDR1 DFQATT and CDR2 SNEGSKA come from the germline V gene (reference sequence). V dropped 5 bases and J dropped 1; count of bases not matched to a gene: 2. The CDR3 consists of 14 residues. DNA for the CDR3: TGCAGTGCTCCGGGACTAGCGGGCCAAGAGACCCAGTACTTC. Translated, it gives CSAPGLAGQETQYF.

This clonotype was recorded only once. The rearrangement links TRBV20-1 to TRBJ2-1; no clear D gene. V was pared by 5 bases and J by 10 bases, with 21 bases between. The CDR3 extends over 14 amino acids. In germline, CDR1 is DFQATT, CDR2 SNEGSKA (reference sequence). CDR3 bases: TGCAGTGCTTGGCCCTTACGGCGTCTGGAGGAGCAGTTCTTC. It codes for CSAWPLRRLEEQFF.

This clonotype was seen only a few times. This chain connects TRBV7-9 to TRBJ2-3, with 13 bases lining up with TRBD2. Germline CDR1 SEHNR, CDR2 FQNEAQ (reference sequence). The CDR3 totals 15 residues. The J segment lost 4 bases and the V segment lost 4 bases, leaving 2 bases of the junction unmatched. CDR3 sequence: CASSSGLAGADTQYF. The DNA for the CDR3 is TGTGCCAGCAGCTCCGGACTAGCGGGAGCAGATACGCAGTATTTT.

Concerning this clonotype: The junction differs from germline at one of its ends, possibly a read error. The chain employs TRBV10-3 and TRBJ1-2; 8 bases agree with TRBD1. The CDR3 sequence is 14 residues long. CDR1 ENHRY and CDR2 SYGVKD come from the germline V gene. The CDR3 DNA is TGTGCCGTCAGTGAACAGGGGGGTAACTATGGCTACACCTTC. It specifies CAVSEQGGNYGYTF.

This clonotype was seen more than once but under ten times. This chain links TRBV28 with TRBJ2-4; D is unresolved. The germline V gene has CDR1 MDHEN and CDR2 SYDVKM. Trimming took 7 bases from V and 6 from J, leaving 10 bases between them. This CDR3 has 12 residues. The CDR3 protein is CASNRRTNIQYF. The CDR3 bases are TGTGCCAGCAACCGGCGGACAAACATTCAGTACTTC.

The gene calls are TRBV15 and TRBJ2-3; a possible D gene is TRBD2 (5 bases). Trimming took 0 bases from V and 5 from J, leaving 15 bases between them. Germline loops: CDR1 LNHNV, CDR2 YYDKDF (reference sequence). This CDR3 has 16 amino acids. CDR3 nucleotides: TGTGCCACCAGCAGAGATCGGGGAAAAGGGAGAGATACGCAGTATTTT. It codes for CATSRDRGKGRDTQYF.